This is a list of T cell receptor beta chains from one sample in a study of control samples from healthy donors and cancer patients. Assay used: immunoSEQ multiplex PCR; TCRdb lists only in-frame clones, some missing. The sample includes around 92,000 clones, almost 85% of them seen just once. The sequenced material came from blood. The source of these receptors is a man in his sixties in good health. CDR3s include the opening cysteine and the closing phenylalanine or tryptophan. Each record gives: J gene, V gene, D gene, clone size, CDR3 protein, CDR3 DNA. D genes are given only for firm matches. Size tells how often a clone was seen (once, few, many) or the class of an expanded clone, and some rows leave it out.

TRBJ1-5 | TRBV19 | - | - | CASSIGFRENQPQHF | TGTGCCAGTAGTATTGGCTTTAGGGAGAATCAGCCCCAGCATTTT
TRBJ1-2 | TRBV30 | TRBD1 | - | CAWTPWGDRGFYGYTF | TGTGCCTGGACTCCGTGGGGGGACAGGGGCTTCTATGGCTACACCTTC
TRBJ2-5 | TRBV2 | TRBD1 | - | CAAGQGQETQYF | TGTGCCGCGGGACAGGGACAAGAGACCCAGTACTTC
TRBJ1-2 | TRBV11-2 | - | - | CASSKQDYGYTF | TGTGCCAGCAGCAAACAGGACTATGGCTACACCTTC
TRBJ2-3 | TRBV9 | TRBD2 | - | CASSGRLSTSGTDTQYF | TGTGCCAGCAGCGGGCGCCTCTCCACTAGCGGCACAGATACGCAGTATTTT
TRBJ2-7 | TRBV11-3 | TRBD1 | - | CASSPTGGSIHEQYF | TGTGCCAGCAGCCCGACAGGGGGGAGCATCCACGAGCAGTACTTC
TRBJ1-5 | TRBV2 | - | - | CASSRDRFNQPQHF | TGTGCCAGCAGCCGAGACAGGTTCAATCAGCCCCAGCATTTT
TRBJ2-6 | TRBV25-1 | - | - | CASSPFTGANVLTF | TGTGCCAGCAGTCCTTTCACTGGGGCCAACGTCCTGACTTTC
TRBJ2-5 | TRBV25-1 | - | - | CASSEYQGGETQYF | TGTGCCAGCAGTGAATACCAGGGGGGAGAGACCCAGTACTTC
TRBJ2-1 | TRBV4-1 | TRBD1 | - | CASSPRTGGGNEQFF | TGCGCCAGCAGCCCTCGGACAGGGGGTGGGAATGAGCAGTTCTTC
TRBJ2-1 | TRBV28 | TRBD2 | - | CASSLSGTQNEQFF | TGTGCCAGCAGTCTTAGCGGGACGCAAAATGAGCAGTTCTTC
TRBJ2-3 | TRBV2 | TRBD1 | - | CASSPYLTGGSTDTQYF | TGTGCCAGCAGCCCATACCTGACAGGGGGCTCCACAGATACGCAGTATTTT
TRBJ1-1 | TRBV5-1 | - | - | CASSLDPGPPYTEAFF | TGCGCCAGCAGCCTAGATCCGGGCCCACCCTACACTGAAGCTTTCTTT
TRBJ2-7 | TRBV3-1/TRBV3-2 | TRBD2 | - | CASSQERLAGPYEQYF | TGTGCCAGCAGCCAAGAGCGCCTAGCGGGACCCTACGAGCAGTACTTC
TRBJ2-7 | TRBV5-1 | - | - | CASSFPDPTYEQYF | TGCGCCAGCAGCTTTCCAGATCCTACCTACGAGCAGTACTTC
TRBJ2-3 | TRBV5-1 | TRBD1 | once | CASSLGQGLTDTQYF | TGCGCCAGCAGCTTGGGACAGGGTTTGACAGATACGCAGTATTTT
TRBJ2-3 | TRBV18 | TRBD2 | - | CASSPPVAGATDTQYF | TGTGCCAGCTCACCACCGGTAGCGGGAGCAACAGATACGCAGTATTTT
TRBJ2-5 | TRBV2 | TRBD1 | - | CASSTDRAETQYF | TGTGCCAGCAGTACCGACAGGGCGGAGACCCAGTACTTC